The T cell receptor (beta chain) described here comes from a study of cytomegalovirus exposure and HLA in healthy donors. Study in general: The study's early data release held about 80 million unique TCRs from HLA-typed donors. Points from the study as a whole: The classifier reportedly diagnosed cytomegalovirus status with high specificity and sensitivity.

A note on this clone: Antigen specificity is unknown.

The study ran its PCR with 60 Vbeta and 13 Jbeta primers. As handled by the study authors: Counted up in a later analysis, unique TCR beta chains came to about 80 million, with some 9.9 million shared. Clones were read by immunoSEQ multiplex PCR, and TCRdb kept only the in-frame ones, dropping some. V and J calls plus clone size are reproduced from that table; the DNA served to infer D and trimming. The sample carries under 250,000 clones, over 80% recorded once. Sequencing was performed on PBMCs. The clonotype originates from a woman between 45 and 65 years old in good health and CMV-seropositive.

DNA for the CDR3: TGTGCCAGCGGTAGAGGGTGTCACATAGCTAACTATGGCTACACCTTC. It codes for CASGRGCHIANYGYTF. The V and J genes are TRBV21-1 and TRBJ1-2. TRBV21-1 is deemed a pseudogene. There are 16 residues in the CDR3.